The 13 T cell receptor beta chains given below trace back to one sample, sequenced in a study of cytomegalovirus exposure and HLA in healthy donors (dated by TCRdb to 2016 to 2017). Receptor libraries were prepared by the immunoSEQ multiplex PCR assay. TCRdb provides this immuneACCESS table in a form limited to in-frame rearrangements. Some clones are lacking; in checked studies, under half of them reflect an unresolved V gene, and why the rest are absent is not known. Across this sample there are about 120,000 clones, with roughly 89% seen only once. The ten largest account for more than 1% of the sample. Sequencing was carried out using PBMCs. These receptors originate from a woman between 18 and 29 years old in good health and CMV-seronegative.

The CDR3 DNA sequence: TGTGCCAGCAGCCAAGCCTTGACAGGGACGCTCACAGATACGCAGTATTTT. The encoded protein is CASSQALTGTLTDTQYF. The chain employs TRBV14 and TRBJ2-3; TRBD1 agrees at 7 bases. Germline CDR1 and CDR2: SGHDN and FVKESK. With 1 base clipped from V and 2 bases from J, the junction kept 9 bases outside the gene matches. The CDR3 covers 17 residues.

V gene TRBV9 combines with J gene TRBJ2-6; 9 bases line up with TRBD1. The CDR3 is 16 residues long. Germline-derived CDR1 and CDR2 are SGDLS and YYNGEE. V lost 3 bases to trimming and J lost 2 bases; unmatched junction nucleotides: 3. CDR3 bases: TGTGCCAGCAGCGCAACAGGGGGCGCTGGGGCCAACGTCCTGACTTTC. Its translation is CASSATGGAGANVLTF. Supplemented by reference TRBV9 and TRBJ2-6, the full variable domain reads DSGVTQTPKHLITATGQRVTLRCSPRSGDLSVYWYQQSLDQGLQFLIQYYNGEERAKGNILERFSAQQFPDLHSELNLSSLELGDSALYFCASSATGGAGANVLTFGAGSRLTVL.

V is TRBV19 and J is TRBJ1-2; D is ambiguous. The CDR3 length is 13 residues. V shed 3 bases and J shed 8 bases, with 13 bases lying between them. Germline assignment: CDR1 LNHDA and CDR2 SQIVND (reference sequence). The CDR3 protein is CASSISGDRGYTF. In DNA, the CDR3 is TGTGCCAGTAGTATCAGCGGGGATAGGGGCTACACCTTC.

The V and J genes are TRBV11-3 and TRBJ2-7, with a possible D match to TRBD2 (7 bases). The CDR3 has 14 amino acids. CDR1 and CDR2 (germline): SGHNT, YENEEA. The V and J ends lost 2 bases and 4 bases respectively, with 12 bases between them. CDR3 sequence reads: CASSLSGGQYEQYF. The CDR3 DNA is TGTGCCAGCAGCTTATCCGGGGGGCAGTACGAGCAGTACTTC.

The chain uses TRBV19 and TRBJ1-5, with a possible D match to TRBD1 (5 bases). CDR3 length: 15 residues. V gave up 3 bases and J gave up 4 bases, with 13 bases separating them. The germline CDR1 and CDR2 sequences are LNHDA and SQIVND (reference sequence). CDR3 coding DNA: TGTGCCAGTAGTATTGTAGGGGCAGCAAATCAGCCCCAGCATTTT. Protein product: CASSIVGAANQPQHF.

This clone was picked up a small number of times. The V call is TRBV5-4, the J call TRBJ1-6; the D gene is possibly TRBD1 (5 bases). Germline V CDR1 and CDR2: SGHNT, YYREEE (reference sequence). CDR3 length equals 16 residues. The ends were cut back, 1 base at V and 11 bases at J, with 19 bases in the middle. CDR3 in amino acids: CASSLSLGHQKAPLHF. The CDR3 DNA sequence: TGTGCCAGCAGCTTGAGTCTCGGACACCAAAAGGCACCCCTCCACTTT.

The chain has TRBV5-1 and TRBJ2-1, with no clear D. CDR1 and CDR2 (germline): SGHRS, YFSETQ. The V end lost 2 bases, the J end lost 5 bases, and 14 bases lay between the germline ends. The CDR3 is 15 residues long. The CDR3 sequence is CASSLTDPRNNEQFF. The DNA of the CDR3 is TGCGCCAGCAGCTTAACAGATCCCCGGAACAATGAGCAGTTCTTC.

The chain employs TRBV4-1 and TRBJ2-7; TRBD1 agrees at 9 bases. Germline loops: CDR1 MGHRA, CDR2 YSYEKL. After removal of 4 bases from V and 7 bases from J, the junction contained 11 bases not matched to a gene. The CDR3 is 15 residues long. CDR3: CASSPSGQGSREQYF. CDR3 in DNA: TGCGCCAGCAGCCCGTCCGGACAGGGGTCTCGAGAGCAGTACTTC.

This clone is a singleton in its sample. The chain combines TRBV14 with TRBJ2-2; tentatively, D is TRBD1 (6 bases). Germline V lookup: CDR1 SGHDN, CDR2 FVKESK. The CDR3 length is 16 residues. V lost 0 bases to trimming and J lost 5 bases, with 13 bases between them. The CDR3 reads CASSQDGTRLTGELFF. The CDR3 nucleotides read TGTGCCAGCAGCCAAGACGGGACACGTCTGACCGGGGAGCTGTTTTTT.

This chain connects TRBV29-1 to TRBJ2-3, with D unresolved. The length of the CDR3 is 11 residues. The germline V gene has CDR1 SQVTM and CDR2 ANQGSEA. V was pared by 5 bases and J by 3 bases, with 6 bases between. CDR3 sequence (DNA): TGCAGCGTTTCGAGGACAGATACGCAGTATTTT. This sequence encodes CSVSRTDTQYF.

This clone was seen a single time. As DNA, the CDR3 is TGTGCCAGCAGCTTGGCCCAGGAGGGGACCCAGTACTTC. Its translation: CASSLAQEGTQYF. The chain joins TRBV5-4 to TRBJ2-5; D possibly corresponds to TRBD2 (6 bases). CDR3 length: 13 amino acids. Trimming pared 0 bases from V and 7 bases from J, leaving 10 bases between. Germline V gives CDR1 SGHNT, CDR2 YYREEE (reference sequence).

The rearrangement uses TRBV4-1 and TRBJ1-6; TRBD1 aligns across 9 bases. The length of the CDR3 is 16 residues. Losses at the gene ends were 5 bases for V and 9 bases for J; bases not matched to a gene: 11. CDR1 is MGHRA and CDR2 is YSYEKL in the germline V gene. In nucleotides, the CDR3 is TGCGCCAGCAGCGCCTATAAGGGACAGGGTCGTTCACCCCTCCACTTT. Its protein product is CASSAYKGQGRSPLHF.

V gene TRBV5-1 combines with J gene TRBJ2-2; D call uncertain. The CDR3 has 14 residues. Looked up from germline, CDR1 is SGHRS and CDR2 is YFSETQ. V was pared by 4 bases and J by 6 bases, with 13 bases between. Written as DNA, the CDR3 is TGCGCCAGCAGCCCCTTTCATTCGGCCGGGGAGCTGTTTTTT. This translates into CASSPFHSAGELFF.